This T cell receptor (beta chain) was sequenced in a study of cytomegalovirus exposure and HLA in healthy donors. PCR amplification relied on 60 Vbeta primers (plus 13 Jbeta primers). TCRdb's copy holds only in-frame clones and misses some; the assay was immunoSEQ multiplex PCR. Seen here are fewer than 150,000 clones, less than 85% observed once, and the top ten hold 1%. As for this clone: As yet, its antigen is unknown.

CDR1 and CDR2 (germline): SQVTM, ANQGSEA. Trimming removed 4 bases from V and 3 bases from J, with 15 bases in between. CDR3 length: 14 amino acids. Regarding the study as a whole: Presence/absence analyses assumed roughly uniform sequencing depth across donors, which may not hold. A later examination showed that TCR association rates differed by HLA locus, with DRB1 most and HLA-C fewest.

This sequence was found in a man aged 35 to 55 in good health and CMV-seronegative. Sequenced material: PBMCs. This sequence joins TRBV29-1 and TRBJ1-1; D may be TRBD1 (5 bases). The CDR3 is CSVVGPGGDTEAFF. CDR3 coding DNA: TGCAGCGTTGTGGGACCCGGAGGGGACACTGAAGCTTTCTTT. Using reference TRBV29-1 and TRBJ1-1 for the parts outside the CDR3, the full variable domain is SAVISQKPSRDICQRGTSLTIQCQVDSQVTMMFWYRQQPGQSLTLIATANQGSEATYESGFVIDKFPISRPNLTFSTLTVSNMSPEDSSIYLCSVVGPGGDTEAFFGQGTRLTVV.